This T cell receptor beta chain was sequenced in a study of T cell repertoires in cytomegalovirus infection. At the level of the study: Well-studied HLA-B-restricted epitopes and recently identified HLA-C-restricted epitopes of CMV were both used in the study. Public signatures in TCR beta pointed to CMV infection and matching HLA type. Points from the study as a whole: There were HLA-C-restricted CMV-specific TCR beta clonotypes dominating the ex vivo response.

In its sample, this clonotype was seen many times. Its target is not known. In TCRdb, the reads were re-called with MiXCR into one record per CDR3 protein. Among about 55,000 distinct CDR3 sequences listed, roughly 20% were seen once. Germline values: CDR1 MGHRA, CDR2 YSYEKL. With 0 bases removed from V and 4 bases from J, the gap between germline ends came to 10 bases. The CDR3 is made up of 15 amino acids. The sequencing used CD8+ T cells from cultured PBMCs, collected from culture after CMV antigen stimulation. The chain carries TRBV4-1 and TRBJ2-1; tentatively, D is TRBD1 (6 bases). The receptor comes from a human donor in good health (CMV status not recorded). Some clones in this sample may be carry-over from other donors' samples. The CDR3 nucleotides are TGCGCCAGCAGCCAAGACAGGGGAATATACAATGAGCAGTTCTTC. It is translated as CASSQDRGIYNEQFF.